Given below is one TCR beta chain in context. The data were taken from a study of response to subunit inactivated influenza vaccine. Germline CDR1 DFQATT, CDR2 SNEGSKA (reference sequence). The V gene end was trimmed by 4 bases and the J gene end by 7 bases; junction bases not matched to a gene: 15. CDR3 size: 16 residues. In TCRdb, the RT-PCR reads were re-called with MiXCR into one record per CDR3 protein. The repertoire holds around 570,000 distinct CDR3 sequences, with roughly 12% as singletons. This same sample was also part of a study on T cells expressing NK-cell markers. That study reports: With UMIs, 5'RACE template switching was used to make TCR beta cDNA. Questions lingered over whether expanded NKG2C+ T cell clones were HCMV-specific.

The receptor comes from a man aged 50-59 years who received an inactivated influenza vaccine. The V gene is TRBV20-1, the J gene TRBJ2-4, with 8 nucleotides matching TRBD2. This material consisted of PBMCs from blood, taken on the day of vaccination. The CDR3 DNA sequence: TGCAGTGCTATAACCGGGACTAGTAAGAGTGGGAACATTCAGTACTTC. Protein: CSAITGTSKSGNIQYF.